This TCR beta chain was documented in a study of blood T cell repertoires in COVID-19 (dated by TCRdb to 2020 to 2022). Background on the whole study: Samples from collaborators originated in the United States, Italy and Spain and spanned both the acute and convalescent phases of COVID-19. A de-identified subject ID, COVID-19 status, age in years and sex were almost always included in the sample metadata. Samples were obtained from the ongoing ImmuneRACE study (first 160 participants) and from approximately 1,200 subjects provided by 6 global collaborators. The repertoires were released in a freely available public database meant as a resource for research on the immune response to SARS-CoV-2. Deeply sampled blood TCRbeta repertoires from subjects exposed to, actively infected with, or recovered from COVID-19 were included in the dataset. The material from the prospective study consisted of cDNA or gDNA derived from T cells, B-cell-depleted T cells, or PBMCs. HLA class I and class II types, where available, came from metadata supplied by the sample provider rather than from assay-based typing. Results the study describes overall, beyond this receptor: The quantity of clinical and demographic metadata differed by source and by participant and was supplied without curation.

Participants in the prospective study were aged about 18 to 89 years, lived in approximately 26 United States geographic areas, and enrolled through a virtual design. In the prospective study, cohorts were assigned on the basis of participant-reported clinical history obtained from a screening survey and a study questionnaire. ImmuneRACE Cohort 3 recovered participants were defined by two consecutive negative NP/OP PCR tests, healthcare professional clearance, or symptom resolution. Each participant in the prospective study had whole blood, serum and a nasopharyngeal or oropharyngeal swab collected by mobile phlebotomists. Participants in the prospective study had the option to provide additional blood draws and questionnaires over an approximately 2-month period. Prospective study blood samples were shipped either frozen or at room temperature before DNA extraction. Turning to this clone: The antigen this receptor binds is unknown. No quality values exist for individual bases; no much larger clone is one base distant.

TCRbeta CDR3 regions were amplified from genomic DNA by means of the immunoSEQ Assay, a bias-controlled multiplex PCR. The published analysis was carried out like this. Within the assay, amplification of reference gene primers was used to estimate how many nucleated cells each sample contained. To quantify the absolute abundance of each unique TCRbeta CDR3 rearrangement, sequence reads were collapsed and filtered. Productive Simpson clonality was computed per sample as the square root of Simpson's diversity index over productive rearrangements. Entries here come from immuneACCESS through TCRdb and include only in-frame sequences with V and J called. Some clones fail to appear in such tables; in the studies checked, an unresolved V gene covers under half of the shortfall, and the cause of the remainder is unknown. That table supplies the V and J calls and clone size; D and trimming were determined from the DNA. In this sample the table shows about 370,000 clones, 80% to 90% of which occur a single time. The ten largest clones capture 1% of the sample.

Trimming accounts for 3 bases at V and 10 bases at J, while the number of junction bases matched to no gene is 11. From the germline V gene, CDR1 is LGHNT and CDR2 is FRNRAP. The CDR3 goes from the cysteine to the phenylalanine over 16 residues. Just CDR3 DNA is preserved here, 48 bases in frame from base 1. The specimen sequenced was PBMCs or T cells enriched from blood (not recorded which). This receptor was identified in a man between 18 and 35 years old who had recovered from COVID-19. The V and J genes are TRBV12-5 and TRBJ1-6, and TRBD1 aligns with 8 junction nucleotides. CDR3 protein: CASGLPPTGGGSPLHF. In nucleotide form, the sequence is TGTGCTAGTGGTTTACCTCCCACAGGGGGTGGATCACCCCTCCACTTT.